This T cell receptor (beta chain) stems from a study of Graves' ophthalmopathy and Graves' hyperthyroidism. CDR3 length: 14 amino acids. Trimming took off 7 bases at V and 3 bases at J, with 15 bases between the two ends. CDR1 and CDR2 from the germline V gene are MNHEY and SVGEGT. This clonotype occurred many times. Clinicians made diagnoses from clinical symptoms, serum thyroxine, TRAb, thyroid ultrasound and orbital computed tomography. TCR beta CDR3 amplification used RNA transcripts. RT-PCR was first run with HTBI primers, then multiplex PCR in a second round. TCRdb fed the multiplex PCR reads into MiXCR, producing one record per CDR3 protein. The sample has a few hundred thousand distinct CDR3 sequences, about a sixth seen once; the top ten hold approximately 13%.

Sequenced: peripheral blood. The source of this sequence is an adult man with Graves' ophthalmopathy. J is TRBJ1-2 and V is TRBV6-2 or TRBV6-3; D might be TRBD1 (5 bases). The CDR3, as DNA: TGTGCCAGCAACAGCCCGAGACAGCACTATGGCTACACCTTC. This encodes CASNSPRQHYGYTF.